A selection of T cell receptor beta chains follows, all from one sample in a study of monozygotic twins with inflammatory bowel disease. TCRdb re-called the 5' RACE reads and shows each CDR3 protein once, DNA omitted. The table for this sample gives about 300,000 distinct CDR3 sequences. Sequencing input: blood. The source is a human donor with ulcerative colitis or Crohn's disease, or a healthy co-twin of an affected twin (not recorded which). Each CDR3 is given with its conserved first and last residue.

V gene	J gene	CDR3 protein
TRBV20-1	TRBJ2-4	CSARDRARTGVLAQNIQYF
TRBV4-3	TRBJ2-1	CASSQGTGPYNEQFF
TRBV7-2	TRBJ1-1	CASSLVQFEAFF
TRBV20-1	TRBJ2-3	CSASLAGADTQYF
TRBV5-1	TRBJ1-5	CASSLDQADNQPQHF
TRBV27	TRBJ1-4	CASSNGISATNEKLFF
TRBV7-9	TRBJ2-4	CASSLARMKNIQYF
TRBV11-2	TRBJ2-2	CASTLGSLGGELFF
TRBV3-1	TRBJ2-5	CASSQRRSAPQETQYF
TRBV12-3/TRBV12-4	TRBJ2-4	CASSLDSAKNIQYF
TRBV10-3	TRBJ1-1	CAISDPQPGNSEAFF
TRBV7-2	TRBJ2-7	CASSSTGTGSYEQYF
TRBV12-3/TRBV12-4	TRBJ1-4	CASSGGNEKLFF